The 24 T cell receptor beta chains reported below all come from one sample, sequenced in a study of blood T cell repertoires in COVID-19. Clones were read by immunoSEQ multiplex PCR, and TCRdb kept only the in-frame ones, dropping some. Of 120,000 to 150,000 clones detected, over 85% appear once; the ten largest clones hold around 1.6%. Material for sequencing was peripheral blood. The receptors were gathered from a human donor in a cohort sampled during active COVID-19.

The chain combines TRBV9 with TRBJ1-2; a possible D gene is TRBD1 (5 bases). V was cut by 0 bases and J by 2 bases, with 11 bases left in between. This CDR3 region has 15 residues. From germline, CDR1 is SGDLS and CDR2 YYNGEE. This CDR3 is CASSVDQGRNYGYTF. The CDR3 DNA sequence: TGTGCCAGCAGCGTAGACCAGGGAAGGAACTATGGCTACACCTTC.

With respect to this clone: A junction end diverges from the germline sequence, so it may reflect a read error. The rearrangement links TRBV11-2 to TRBJ2-7; 9 positions match TRBD1. Germline values: CDR1 SGHAT, CDR2 FQNNGV. The CDR3 has 16 residues. For the CDR3, the DNA is TGTGCCAGCAGCCTAGAGGCCGGGACAGGGAGGCAAGAGCAGTACTTC. As protein: CASSLEAGTGRQEQYF.

The chain is built from TRBV7-3 and TRBJ2-5; the D gene is possibly TRBD1 (5 bases). V dropped 0 bases and J dropped 9 bases, with 8 bases sitting between them. The CDR3 loop spans 12 amino acids. The germline gives CDR1 SGHTA, CDR2 FQGTGA. CDR3 sequence reads: CASSLTSQAQYF. DNA for the CDR3: TGTGCCAGCAGCTTAACATCACAGGCCCAGTACTTC. Supplemented by reference TRBV7-3 and TRBJ2-5, the full variable domain reads GAGVSQTPSNKVTEKGKYVELRCDPISGHTALYWYRQSLGQGPEFLIYFQGTGAADDSGLPNDRFFAVRPEGSVSTLKIQRTERGDSAVYLCASSLTSQAQYFGPGTRLLVL.

The chain employs TRBV5-8 and TRBJ2-3, with D maybe TRBD1 (6 bases). The ends were cut back, 0 bases at V and 1 base at J, with 12 bases in the middle. Per the germline V gene, CDR1 is SGHTS and CDR2 is YDEGEE. This CDR3 contains 16 residues. Written as DNA, the CDR3 is TGTGCCAGCAGCTTGGCAGGGGCGCCCCGCACAGATACGCAGTATTTT. Amino acid sequence: CASSLAGAPRTDTQYF.

This clone appeared a single time. The J gene is TRBJ2-2, the V gene TRBV19, with D possibly being TRBD1 (6 bases). The CDR3 loop spans 14 amino acids. The V end was cut by 5 bases, the J end by 1 base, with 8 bases between. CDR1 is LNHDA and CDR2 is SQIVND in the germline V gene (reference sequence). This CDR3 is CASSLQGNTGELFF. The CDR3 region has the DNA TGTGCCAGTAGTCTACAGGGGAACACCGGGGAGCTGTTTTTT.

The chain carries TRBV7-6 and TRBJ2-5; TRBD2 matches 9 bases. Germline CDR1 is SGHVS and CDR2 is FNYEAQ. The V gene end was trimmed by 1 base and the J gene end by 0 bases; junction bases not matched to a gene: 6. This CDR3 spans 17 amino acids. In DNA, the CDR3 is TGTGCCAGCAGCTTAGACTTCCTAGCGGGGTACCAAGAGACCCAGTACTTC. It is translated as CASSLDFLAGYQETQYF. Using reference TRBV7-6 and TRBJ2-5 for the parts outside the CDR3, the full variable domain is GAGVSQSPRYKVTKRGQDVALRCDPISGHVSLYWYRQALGQGPEFLTYFNYEAQQDKSGLPNDRFSAERPEGSISTLTIQRTEQRDSAMYRCASSLDFLAGYQETQYFGPGTRLLVL.

The V gene is TRBV5-1, the J gene TRBJ2-2; no clear D gene. CDR1 and CDR2 from the germline V gene are SGHRS and YFSETQ. V lost 0 bases and J 4 bases, leaving 13 bases between the germline ends. This CDR3 comprises 16 residues. The CDR3 is CASSLALGRGTGELFF. Here the CDR3 DNA reads TGCGCCAGCAGCTTGGCCCTAGGAAGAGGCACCGGGGAGCTGTTTTTT.

This chain links TRBV3-1 (or the pseudogene TRBV3-2) with TRBJ2-7, with unresolved D. Trimming took off 2 bases at V and 6 bases at J, with 11 bases between the two ends. Germline V gene lookup returns CDR1 LGHDT and CDR2 YNNKEL (reference sequence). The CDR3 spans 13 residues. The CDR3 here is CASSQPLGSEQYF. CDR3 DNA sequence: TGTGCCAGCAGCCAACCACTCGGGTCCGAGCAGTACTTC.

V and J are TRBV5-1 and TRBJ1-2; TRBD1 might be the D (5 bases). V lost 2 bases and J 2 bases, leaving 13 bases between the germline ends. CDR1 is SGHRS and CDR2 is YFSETQ in the germline V gene. There are 15 residues in the CDR3. CDR3 sequence reads: CASSFQGTGNYGYTF. CDR3 in DNA: TGCGCCAGCAGCTTTCAGGGCACAGGAAACTATGGCTACACCTTC.

The chain combines TRBV9 with TRBJ2-2; the D gene is possibly TRBD2 (7 bases). V dropped 0 bases and J dropped 6 bases, with 12 bases sitting between them. From germline, CDR1 is SGDLS and CDR2 YYNGEE. The CDR3 runs to 15 residues. The CDR3: CASSVAGGAAGELFF. Here the CDR3 DNA reads TGTGCCAGCAGCGTAGCGGGGGGCGCAGCCGGGGAGCTGTTTTTT.

V is TRBV5-1 and J is TRBJ2-5, with 9 bases fitting TRBD2. J lost 5 bases, V lost 9 bases, and 11 bases had no gene match. This CDR3 region has 14 residues. Germline CDR1 reads SGHRS; CDR2 reads YFSETQ. CDR3 protein: CATGYSGGGETQYF. The CDR3 DNA reads TGCGCCACCGGCTATAGCGGGGGTGGTGAGACCCAGTACTTC.

The chain couples TRBV18 to TRBJ2-7; TRBD2 matches at 8 bases. There are 15 residues in the CDR3. V dropped 2 bases and J dropped 5; count of bases not matched to a gene: 8. Looked up from germline, CDR1 is KGHSH and CDR2 is LQKENI. The CDR3 loop reads CASSPGFAGGDEQYF. In DNA, the CDR3 is TGTGCCAGCTCACCAGGGTTTGCCGGGGGGGACGAGCAGTACTTC.

The V call is TRBV5-4, the J call TRBJ2-3; 15 nucleotides line up with TRBD2. The CDR3 covers 20 residues. Germline CDR1 reads SGHNT; CDR2 reads YYREEE (reference sequence). V was pared by 4 bases and J by 2 bases, with 14 bases of the junction left unmatched. The CDR3 here is CASSPRGLAGGRFDTDTQYF. The CDR3 nucleotides read TGTGCCAGCAGCCCACGGGGACTAGCGGGGGGAAGATTCGACACAGATACGCAGTATTTT. Together with reference TRBV5-4 and TRBJ2-3, the CDR3 gives the full variable domain: ETGVTQSPTHLIKTRGQQVTLRCSSQSGHNTVSWYQQALGQGPQFIFQYYREEENGRGNFPPRFSGLQFPNYSSELNVNALELDDSALYLCASSPRGLAGGRFDTDTQYFGPGTRLTVL.

The chain has TRBV19 and TRBJ1-1; 8 bases match TRBD1. Unmatched junction bases numbered 4, after V lost 6 bases and J lost 4 bases. The CDR3 runs to 13 residues. Germline lookup yields CDR1 LNHDA and CDR2 SQIVND (reference sequence). The chain's CDR3 is CASRQQGGTEAFF. CDR3 DNA: TGTGCCAGTAGGCAACAGGGGGGCACTGAAGCTTTCTTT.

The rearrangement uses TRBV28 and TRBJ1-5; D unclear. The germline V gene has CDR1 MDHEN and CDR2 SYDVKM. With 11 bases removed from V and 2 bases from J, the gap between germline ends came to 19 bases. The CDR3 extends over 15 amino acids. The CDR3 protein is CAYQEAAWGNQPQHF. DNA for the CDR3: TGTGCCTACCAGGAGGCAGCGTGGGGCAATCAGCCCCAGCATTTT.

This clone was counted once. The genes are TRBV5-1 and TRBJ1-1, with D maybe TRBD1 (5 bases). There are 14 residues in the CDR3. Trimming took off 5 bases at V and 3 bases at J, with 14 bases between the two ends. CDR1 and CDR2 from the germline V gene are SGHRS and YFSETQ. This CDR3 reads CASRSGYTDTEAFF. The CDR3 nucleotides read TGCGCCAGCAGATCAGGGTATACGGACACTGAAGCTTTCTTT.

The rearrangement links TRBV5-1 to TRBJ2-1; 7 bases align to TRBD2. Germline-derived CDR1 and CDR2 are SGHRS and YFSETQ. With 4 bases clipped from V and 4 bases from J, the junction kept 8 bases outside the gene matches. The CDR3 consists of 15 residues. The CDR3 loop is CASSSTGGPYNEQFF. In nucleotides, the CDR3 is TGCGCCAGCAGCAGTACGGGGGGACCTTACAATGAGCAGTTCTTC.

V is TRBV3-1 (or the pseudogene TRBV3-2) and J is TRBJ1-4, with D maybe TRBD1 (6 bases). Germline assignment: CDR1 LGHDT and CDR2 YNNKEL (reference sequence). The length of the CDR3 is 15 residues. With 3 bases removed from V and 5 bases from J, the gap between germline ends came to 13 bases. CDR3 protein: CASSQTGTPNEKLFF. The CDR3 region has the DNA TGTGCCAGCAGCCAGACCGGGACACCCAATGAAAAACTGTTTTTT.

V and J are TRBV18 and TRBJ1-5; 12 nucleotides match TRBD1. Germline assignment: CDR1 KGHSH and CDR2 LQKENI. The CDR3 has 16 residues. The trim removed 2 bases at V and 4 bases at J, leaving 3 bases unmatched. CDR3 sequence (DNA): TGTGCCAGCTCACCAGGGACAGGGGGCTTGAATCAGCCCCAGCATTTT. It translates to CASSPGTGGLNQPQHF.

The V gene is TRBV7-3, the J gene TRBJ2-7; no clear D. Deletions cut 2 bases from V and 2 bases from J, with 13 bases between. This CDR3 has 15 amino acids. CDR1 and CDR2 from the germline V gene are SGHTA and FQGTGA. DNA for the CDR3: TGTGCCAGCAGCTTACAGGCAGCCCTCACCTACGAGCAGTACTTC. It translates to CASSLQAALTYEQYF. Using reference TRBV7-3 and TRBJ2-7 for the parts outside the CDR3, the full variable domain is GAGVSQTPSNKVTEKGKYVELRCDPISGHTALYWYRQSLGQGPEFLIYFQGTGAADDSGLPNDRFFAVRPEGSVSTLKIQRTERGDSAVYLCASSLQAALTYEQYFGPGTRLTVT.

The rearrangement joins TRBV27 to TRBJ2-7; 8 nucleotides line up with TRBD1. The CDR3 runs 14 residues. Losses at the gene ends were 4 bases for V and 2 bases for J; bases not matched to a gene: 4. Germline V gene data show CDR1 as MNHEY and CDR2 as SMNVEV (reference sequence). The CDR3 DNA is TGTGCCAGCAGTTACGGACAGGGCGCCTACGAGCAGTACTTC. As protein: CASSYGQGAYEQYF.

This chain joins TRBV2 and TRBJ2-7; the match to TRBD2 covers 12 bases. CDR1 is SNHLY, CDR2 FYNNEI, per germline. After removal of 6 bases from V and 2 bases from J, the junction contained 2 bases not matched to a gene. There are 14 residues in the CDR3. Here the CDR3 reads CASRTSGGTYEQYF. For the CDR3, the DNA is TGTGCCAGCAGGACTAGCGGGGGTACCTACGAGCAGTACTTC.

The chain joins TRBV11-3 to TRBJ2-2; D unresolved. Deletions cut 0 bases from V and 0 bases from J, with 2 bases between. The CDR3 covers 14 residues. Germline lookup yields CDR1 SGHNT and CDR2 YENEEA. This CDR3 is CASSLDTNTGELFF. The CDR3 bases are TGTGCCAGCAGCTTAGATACGAACACCGGGGAGCTGTTTTTT.

This rearrangement joins TRBV18 to TRBJ1-5; weak D call: TRBD1 (5 bases). CDR1 is KGHSH, CDR2 LQKENI, per germline. Trimming shortened V by 3 bases and J by 6 bases, and 24 bases separated the two germline ends. CDR3 length equals 18 residues. In DNA form, the CDR3 reads TGTGCCAGCTCACCTTCGTTCTTCTATCAGGGAAAGGGTCAGCCCCAGCATTTT. Amino acid sequence: CASSPSFFYQGKGQPQHF.